The TCR beta chain described here comes from a study of T cell changes during pregnancy in multiple sclerosis. Sequencing used immunoSEQ multiplex PCR; TCRdb keeps in-frame clones, though not all of them. Here the sample spans about 83,000 clones, around 96% being singletons. V was clipped by 4 bases and J by 4 bases; unmatched bases: 5. CDR1 is SGHRS, CDR2 YFSETQ, per germline. This CDR3 is 14 amino acids long. The clonotype originates from a female donor with multiple sclerosis, enrolled in a pregnancy study. The V gene is TRBV5-1, the J gene TRBJ2-1; 7 bases align to TRBD1. Specimen: peripheral blood, collected in the second trimester of pregnancy. CDR3 DNA: TGCGCCAGCAGCAAAGGACAGGATTACAATGAGCAGTTCTTC. It encodes CASSKGQDYNEQFF.